The sequence of this T cell receptor (beta chain) was determined in a study of shared clonotypes between healthy human individuals. Study-wide background: The plates for each donor numbered three CD4 naive, three CD4 memory, two CD8 naive and one CD8 memory.

The CDR3 runs to 14 residues. Germline V gives CDR1 MDHEN, CDR2 SYDVKM. As regards this clone: The junction and the germline gene differ at one end; a read error may be behind it.

This table comes from immunoSEQ multiplex PCR, and its TCRdb copy is limited to in-frame clones, with some not included. The data contain almost 700,000 clones, about 91% of them singletons. Terminally differentiated effector memory CD45RA+ cells were excluded by CCR7 positive selection of CD45RO-negative cells. All donors qualified as healthy HIV-negative adults and had experienced no recent acute infections or vaccinations. Sequencing used naive CD8+ T cells sorted from blood. V gene TRBV28 combines with J gene TRBJ1-1; D may be TRBD1 (6 bases). The receptor comes from a young man in good health. This CDR3 reads CASRVRGGHPAHIF. The CDR3 region has the DNA TGTGCCAGCAGGGTACGCGGGGGGCATCCAGCACACATATTT.